This TCR beta chain was profiled in a study of T cell repertoires in cytomegalovirus infection. As for the study in general: Matching HLA type, along with CMV infection, was indicated by public TCR beta signatures. Study observations and caveats: It was HLA-C-restricted CMV-specific TCR beta clonotypes that dominated the response ex vivo. Summed frequency of shared TCR beta families picked out CMV carriers who also had the relevant HLA.

Germline values: CDR1 MNHGY, CDR2 SAAAGT. This CDR3 has 15 amino acids. V shed 8 bases and J shed 4 bases, with 17 bases lying between them. This clonotype has just a few counts. Its antigen remains unknown. A single record per CDR3 protein comes from TCRdb applying MiXCR to the reads. The sample records around 310,000 distinct CDR3 sequences, roughly a sixth being singletons. The sequence derives from a human donor in good health (CMV status not recorded). Some clones in this sample may be carry-over from other donors' samples. Sequenced: PBMCs. The chain combines TRBV6-8 with TRBJ2-2; D not certain. The CDR3 reads CASGRPIQSTGELFF. CDR3 bases: TGTGCCAGCGGGCGGCCTATACAATCCACCGGGGAGCTGTTTTTT.